The rows below give T cell receptor beta chains drawn from one sample of a study of spatial heterogeneity in lung cancer. From the 5' RACE reads, TCRdb called clonotypes with MiXCR, one entry per CDR3 protein. Among about 43,000 distinct CDR3 sequences listed, 20% to 25% were seen once. The sample was PBMCs, taken at follow-up. The receptor set was obtained from a female donor with early-stage non-small cell lung cancer. The CDR3 runs from the conserved cysteine through the conserved F or W. The D gene is left open where the match is weak. Clone sizes are given selectively: once, few, many, or a class where the clone is expanded.

j_call cdr3_length d_call clone_size v_call cdr3_aa cdr3_nt
TRBJ2-3 16 TRBD2 . TRBV14 CASSHALAGLIDTQYF TGTGCCAGCAGCCACGCACTAGCGGGGTTGATAGATACGCAGTATTTT
TRBJ2-4 13 . few TRBV10-3 CATLGGTRDIQYF TGTGCCACCCTGGGGGGAACTAGAGACATTCAGTACTTC
TRBJ1-6 14 . . TRBV6-5 CASSSIPRLLPLHF TGTGCCAGCAGTTCCATCCCTCGGCTCTTGCCCCTCCACTTT
TRBJ2-1 15 TRBD2 . TRBV20-1 CSARRLADSYNEQFF TGCAGTGCACGGAGACTAGCGGACTCCTACAATGAGCAGTTCTTC
TRBJ2-1 17 TRBD2 many TRBV7-9 CASSFGTSGSTYNEQFF TGTGCCAGCAGCTTTGGGACTAGCGGGTCTACCTACAATGAGCAGTTCTTC
TRBJ2-3 17 TRBD1 . TRBV9 CASSTSTGVLPTDTQYF TGTGCCAGCAGCACCAGCACAGGGGTCCTCCCCACAGATACGCAGTATTTT
TRBJ1-1 13 . few TRBV7-8 CASSYLNGDEAFF TGTGCCAGCAGCTACCTAAATGGGGACGAAGCTTTCTTT
TRBJ2-5 16 . few TRBV7-9 CASSSAPLREKETQYF TGTGCCAGCAGTTCGGCCCCTCTGAGGGAAAAAGAGACCCAGTACTTC
TRBJ1-5 16 . many TRBV7-8 CASSLTGPSTNQPQHF TGTGCCAGCAGCCTTACCGGCCCTTCAACCAATCAGCCCCAGCATTTT
TRBJ2-3 14 . . TRBV29-1 CSVEGRPDTDTQYF TGCAGCGTTGAGGGGCGACCCGACACAGATACGCAGTATTTT
TRBJ2-1 14 TRBD2 few TRBV3-1 CASSASGGINEQFF TGTGCCAGCAGCGCTAGCGGGGGGATCAATGAGCAGTTCTTC
TRBJ1-5 15 TRBD1 few TRBV2 CASLKDRGSNQPQHF TGTGCCAGCCTCAAAGACAGGGGAAGCAATCAGCCCCAGCATTTT
TRBJ1-1 13 . . TRBV11-3 CASSLVARTEAFF TGTGCCAGCAGCTTAGTAGCGAGGACTGAAGCTTTCTTT
TRBJ2-3 18 . few TRBV7-9 CASSFLSLGGHGTDTQYF TGTGCCAGCAGCTTCCTCTCTCTCGGGGGGCACGGCACAGATACGCAGTATTTT
TRBJ2-1 14 . few TRBV9 CASSVGAVLDEQFF TGTGCCAGCAGCGTAGGAGCGGTGCTGGATGAGCAGTTCTTC
TRBJ2-7 12 . . TRBV7-9 CASSPWSGEQYF TGTGCCAGCAGCCCCTGGTCGGGGGAGCAGTACTTC
TRBJ2-3 16 . many TRBV7-9 CASSHGTSLITDTQYF TGTGCCAGCAGCCATGGGACATCCCTAATCACAGATACGCAGTATTTT
TRBJ2-1 16 . few TRBV6-1 CASSDLLGTENNEQFF TGTGCCAGCAGTGACCTACTCGGTACGGAAAACAATGAGCAGTTCTTC
TRBJ2-1 15 TRBD1 . TRBV7-8 CASSLPGTANSEQFF TGTGCCAGCAGCTTACCCGGGACAGCGAATAGTGAGCAGTTCTTC
TRBJ1-1 14 . . TRBV7-9 CASSQRGRNTEAFF TGTGCCAGCAGCCAACGTGGTCGGAACACTGAAGCTTTCTTT
TRBJ2-3 16 TRBD1 many TRBV27 CASSLSRTGGGDTQYF TGTGCCAGCAGTTTATCCAGGACAGGGGGGGGAGATACGCAGTATTTT
TRBJ2-1 15 TRBD2 medium-sized TRBV7-2 CASSLGVLAINEQFF TGTGCCAGCAGCTTAGGAGTACTAGCGATCAATGAGCAGTTCTTC
TRBJ2-7 15 . . TRBV5-1 CASSLDVGGPYEQYF TGCGCCAGCAGCTTGGATGTCGGGGGGCCGTACGAGCAGTACTTC
TRBJ2-1 15 . many TRBV7-9 CASSPHGAMLGEQFF TGTGCCAGCAGCCCACACGGAGCGATGCTTGGTGAGCAGTTCTTC
TRBJ2-1 15 . many TRBV11-3 CASSLGIGSFGEQFF TGTGCCAGCAGCTTAGGGATTGGGAGTTTTGGGGAGCAGTTCTTC
TRBJ2-3 11 . medium-sized TRBV12-3/TRBV12-4 CASSLMVVQYF TGTGCCAGCAGTTTAATGGTAGTTCAGTATTTT
TRBJ1-3 18 TRBD1 many TRBV18 CASSPPRQGLFSGNTIYF TGTGCCAGCTCACCACCGAGACAGGGACTCTTCTCTGGAAACACCATATATTTT
TRBJ1-1 16 . . TRBV29-1 CSVVLGPPLRNTEAFF TGCAGCGTTGTTTTGGGGCCTCCTTTGCGGAACACTGAAGCTTTCTTT
TRBJ2-1 12 . few TRBV5-5 CASSFFSGEQFF TGTGCCAGCAGCTTTTTTTCTGGTGAGCAGTTCTTC
TRBJ2-1 13 . few TRBV9 CASSVVPGNEQFF TGTGCCAGCAGCGTAGTACCGGGCAATGAGCAGTTCTTC
TRBJ2-3 15 TRBD1 . TRBV20-1 CSARDRRGPADTQYF TGCAGTGCTAGAGATCGTAGGGGGCCGGCAGATACGCAGTATTTT
TRBJ2-5 14 TRBD1 many TRBV5-5 CASSLGGQEETQYF TGTGCCAGCAGCTTAGGCGGACAGGAGGAGACCCAGTACTTC
TRBJ2-5 12 . . TRBV3-1 CASSQGKETQYF TGTGCCAGCAGCCAGGGGAAAGAGACCCAGTACTTC
TRBJ2-3 15 TRBD2 few TRBV12-3/TRBV12-4 CASSGTSGKIYTQYF TGTGCCAGCAGCGGGACTAGCGGGAAGATATATACGCAGTATTTT
TRBJ1-2 14 . . TRBV7-3 CASSLTVSDYGYTF TGTGCCAGCAGCTTAACAGTTTCGGACTATGGCTACACCTTC
TRBJ1-4 13 . many TRBV7-9 CASSFNRQEKLFF TGTGCCAGCAGCTTTAATCGTCAGGAAAAACTGTTTTTT
TRBJ2-1 13 . few TRBV5-1 CASSPPWTDEQFF TGCGCCAGCAGCCCCCCTTGGACTGATGAGCAGTTCTTC
TRBJ2-6 15 . few TRBV6-6 CASGTGSSGANVLTF TGTGCCAGCGGGACGGGCTCATCTGGGGCCAACGTCCTGACTTTC
TRBJ1-5 12 . . TRBV6-5 CASRAGDQPQHF TGTGCCAGCAGGGCAGGGGATCAGCCCCAGCATTTT
TRBJ2-1 17 . many TRBV7-9 CASSSSSWGAKGNEQFF TGTGCCAGCAGCTCTTCGTCCTGGGGGGCGAAGGGCAATGAGCAGTTCTTC
TRBJ2-2 14 . . TRBV7-2 CASSLYEAGGELFF TGTGCCAGCAGCTTATACGAAGCCGGCGGGGAGCTGTTTTTT
TRBJ2-1 17 TRBD2 . TRBV11-2 CASSSFSGRTTYNEQFF TGTGCCAGCAGCTCCTTTAGCGGGAGGACAACCTACAATGAGCAGTTCTTC
TRBJ1-1 15 . . TRBV7-8 CASSLVMGRGTEAFF TGTGCCAGCAGCTTAGTCATGGGGAGAGGAACTGAAGCTTTCTTT
TRBJ2-4 12 . . TRBV7-2 CASSLNLEGPYF TGTGCCAGCAGCTTAAATTTAGAGGGACCGTACTTC
TRBJ2-1 17 TRBD2 . TRBV10-3 CATSAGLAGVLGNEQFF TGTGCCACCTCCGCTGGACTAGCGGGGGTGTTGGGGAATGAGCAGTTCTTC
TRBJ1-4 14 . many TRBV10-3 CAISGQSDNEKLFF TGTGCCATCAGTGGACAGTCGGATAATGAAAAACTGTTTTTT
TRBJ2-4 15 . many TRBV3-1 CASSQVAGAKNIQYF TGTGCCAGCAGCCAAGTGGCGGGGGCTAAAAACATTCAGTACTTC
TRBJ1-1 14 . many TRBV7-9 CASSPFRGGTEAFF TGTGCCAGCAGCCCATTTCGTGGGGGGACTGAAGCTTTCTTT
TRBJ2-1 17 TRBD2 many TRBV7-9 CASRSPLREGPYNEQFF TGTGCCAGCAGATCCCCTCTGCGGGAGGGCCCCTACAATGAGCAGTTCTTC
TRBJ1-2 15 . . TRBV7-6 CASSPSGGAYYGYTF TGTGCCAGCAGCCCGTCGGGGGGCGCATACTATGGCTACACCTTC
TRBJ2-2 16 TRBD2 few TRBV12-3/TRBV12-4 CASSLALAGLSGELFF TGTGCCAGCAGTTTAGCACTAGCGGGATTATCCGGGGAGCTGTTTTTT
TRBJ1-3 17 TRBD1 . TRBV12-5 CASGLPDRLTRGNTIYF TGTGCTAGTGGTTTGCCGGACAGGCTCACGAGGGGAAACACCATATATTTT
TRBJ1-1 13 . few TRBV3-1 CASSLQHDTEAFF TGTGCCAGCAGCCTCCAACACGACACTGAAGCTTTCTTT
TRBJ2-3 17 . few TRBV27 CASTSLRGSGLTDTQYF TGTGCCAGCACCTCCCTCAGGGGATCAGGACTCACAGATACGCAGTATTTT
TRBJ2-1 12 . few TRBV5-1 CASSSGPGEQFF TGCGCCAGCAGCTCCGGTCCGGGTGAGCAGTTCTTC
TRBJ1-1 13 . few TRBV18 CASSQPAGTEAFF TGTGCCAGCTCACAACCCGCGGGAACTGAAGCTTTCTTT
TRBJ1-1 10 . . TRBV30 CACGETEAFF TGTGCCTGTGGGGAGACTGAAGCTTTCTTT
TRBJ2-2 17 . . TRBV15 CATSREMGRRNTGELFF TGTGCCACCAGCAGAGAGATGGGGAGGAGGAACACCGGGGAGCTGTTTTTT